This T cell receptor beta chain was observed in a study of CD8 T cells in ankylosing spondylitis. Study-level points and caveats: CD8+ cells made up the disease-linked clones, which were relatively rare in peripheral blood. Earlier authors reported some of these motif variants in reactive arthritis synovial fluid and blood.

This clonotype has a count of ten or more. Its target is not known. Preparation of TCR beta libraries was done by quantitative 5'-RACE with molecular barcodes. TCRdb re-called the 5' RACE reads through MiXCR, storing one row per CDR3 protein. The sample yields about 130,000 distinct CDR3 sequences, roughly 9% seen once. Trimming cost V 2 bases and J 4 bases, with 5 bases left between them. The CDR3 runs to 12 residues. Sequencing was carried out using blood, either unsorted or a sorted T cell fraction (not recorded which). The receptor comes from a male donor with ankylosing spondylitis or in good health (not recorded which). V usage is TRBV12-3 or TRBV12-4 and J usage is TRBJ1-2; D call uncertain. Here the CDR3 reads CASSLNTYGYTF. The CDR3 DNA sequence: TGTGCCAGCAGTTTAAACACCTATGGCTACACCTTC.